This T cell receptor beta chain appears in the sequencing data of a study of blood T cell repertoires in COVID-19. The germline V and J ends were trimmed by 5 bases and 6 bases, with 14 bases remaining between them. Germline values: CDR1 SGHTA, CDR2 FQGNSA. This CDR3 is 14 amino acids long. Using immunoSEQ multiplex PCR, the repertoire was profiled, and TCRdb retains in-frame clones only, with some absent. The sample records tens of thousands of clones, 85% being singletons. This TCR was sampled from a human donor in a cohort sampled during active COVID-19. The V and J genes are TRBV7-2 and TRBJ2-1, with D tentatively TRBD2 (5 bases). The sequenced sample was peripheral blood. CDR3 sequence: CASSRGRGPNEQFF. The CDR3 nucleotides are TGTGCCAGCAGCCGTGGGCGAGGGCCCAATGAGCAGTTCTTC. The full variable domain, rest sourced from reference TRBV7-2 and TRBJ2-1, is GAGVSQSPSNKVTEKGKDVELRCDPISGHTALYWYRQSLGQGLEFLIYFQGNSAPDKSGLPSDRFSAERTGGSVSTLTIQRTQQEDSAVYLCASSRGRGPNEQFFGPGTRLTVL.